This T cell receptor (beta chain) came from a study of T cell responses to AZD1222 COVID-19 vaccine. Turning to this clone: Its antigen is not identified.

This table comes from immunoSEQ multiplex PCR, and its TCRdb copy is limited to in-frame clones, with some not included. The sample includes 140,000 to 150,000 clones, approximately 89% of them seen just once. Regarding the study as a whole: Only a handful of AZD1222 recipients were seropositive at baseline.

This CDR3 comprises 14 residues. V gave up 10 bases and J gave up 1 base, with 16 bases separating them. Germline assignment: CDR1 SNHLY and CDR2 FYNNEI. The receptor comes from an adult who received the AZD1222 COVID-19 vaccine. Sequencing used peripheral blood, obtained 28 days after the second AZD1222 dose. The V gene is TRBV2, the J gene TRBJ1-1; weak D call: TRBD1 (6 bases). CDR3 in DNA: TGTGCCAATCGCAGGGGTCGTCCGAACACTGAAGCTTTCTTT. Translation gives CANRRGRPNTEAFF.